The clone carrying this T cell receptor (beta chain) has just a few counts. Its antigen is not known. Per the germline V gene, CDR1 is SEHNR and CDR2 is FQNEAQ (reference sequence). Losses at the gene ends were 5 bases for V and 7 bases for J; bases not matched to a gene: 8. The CDR3 spans 14 residues. This specimen belongs to a study of cytomegalovirus exposure and HLA in healthy donors. Study results and caveats: Data from an earlier analysis indicated that most TCR beta V segments were productive either about 87% or about 30% of the time.

Each donor's status was that of a healthy bone marrow donor. The PCR employed 60 Vbeta primers together with 13 Jbeta primers. Assay used: immunoSEQ multiplex PCR; TCRdb lists only in-frame clones, some missing. Among 200,000 or so clones listed, roughly four fifths were seen once. This sequence joins TRBV7-9 and TRBJ1-1; 9 positions match TRBD1. The material sequenced was PBMCs. This receptor was taken from a girl aged 2 to 10 in good health and CMV-seronegative. The CDR3 is CASSTSGTGSEAFF. The CDR3 DNA is TGTGCCAGCAGCACGAGCGGGACAGGGAGTGAAGCTTTCTTT.